A selection of T cell receptor beta chains follows, all from one sample in a study of vaccination and CD4 T cells after COVID-19. Their antigens remain unidentified. From the PCR reads, TCRdb called clonotypes with MiXCR, one entry per CDR3 protein. Counted here are 20,000 to 25,000 distinct CDR3 sequences, about 52% occurring once; the ten biggest clones make up 5% to 6.5%. Sequencing was carried out using CD4+ T cells from blood, cultured in vitro. These receptors originate from a human donor who had recovered from COVID-19. Both conserved end residues are part of each CDR3. A D gene is named only where the DNA matches it firmly. The size of a clone is reported for some rows only, either as once, few or many, or as a class for expanded clones.

>.|TRBJ2-1|TRBV6-5|.
CASSSGSAYNEQFF
TGTGCCAGCAGTTCGGGGAGCGCCTACAATGAGCAGTTCTTC
>.|TRBJ1-4|TRBV7-2|.
CASSFAGVGKEKLFF
TGTGCCAGCAGCTTCGCCGGGGTGGGCAAAGAAAAACTGTTTTTT
>once|TRBJ2-7|TRBV2|.
CAGSAGPRSSYEQYF
TGTGCCGGCAGTGCCGGGCCGCGTAGCTCCTACGAGCAGTACTTC
>.|TRBJ1-1|TRBV28|.
CATTTENTEAFF
TGTGCCACCACTACAGAGAACACTGAAGCTTTCTTT
>once|TRBJ2-7|TRBV6-5|.
CASSYHGQTGSYEQYF
TGTGCCAGCAGTTACCACGGACAGACCGGCTCCTACGAGCAGTACTTC
>.|TRBJ2-5|TRBV30|TRBD1
CAWSTGDRGYQETQYF
TGTGCCTGGAGTACTGGGGACAGGGGGTACCAAGAGACCCAGTACTTC
>few|TRBJ1-2|TRBV7-2|.
CASSLGGSQGYTF
TGTGCCAGCAGCTTAGGTGGCAGTCAGGGCTACACCTTC
>once|TRBJ2-5|TRBV5-4|TRBD2
CASSVGTSGSKTQYF
TGTGCCAGCAGCGTAGGGACTAGCGGGAGTAAGACCCAGTACTTC
>.|TRBJ2-7|TRBV11-2|.
CASSLASRTGDF
TGTGCCAGCAGCTTAGCCTCCCGGACGGGAGACTTC
>.|TRBJ1-1|TRBV25-1|.
CASSEYLERGGTEAFF
TGTGCCAGCAGTGAATATTTAGAACGGGGCGGCACTGAAGCTTTCTTT
>.|TRBJ2-7|TRBV4-1|TRBD2
CASSPERSGRSYEQYF
TGCGCCAGCAGCCCGGAGAGGAGCGGGAGGTCCTACGAGCAGTACTTC
>.|TRBJ2-7|TRBV7-9|TRBD1
CASSLVDRAFSYEQYF
TGTGCCAGCAGCTTAGTAGACAGGGCCTTCTCCTACGAGCAGTACTTC
>.|TRBJ2-3|TRBV6-5|TRBD1
CASSYWDREDTQYF
TGTGCCAGCAGTTACTGGGACAGGGAGGATACGCAGTATTTT
>.|TRBJ2-7|TRBV6-5|TRBD1
CASSYSQGAQEQYF
TGTGCCAGCAGTTACTCGCAGGGGGCGCAAGAGCAGTACTTC
>.|TRBJ2-7|TRBV27|.
CASSLEWRAHYEQYF
TGTGCCAGCAGTTTGGAATGGCGGGCCCACTACGAGCAGTACTTC
>.|TRBJ1-6|TRBV24-1|.
CATSSSLGGSPLHF
TGTGCCACCAGTAGTAGTCTTGGCGGTTCACCCCTCCACTTT
>.|TRBJ1-5|TRBV10-1|.
CASSESGGPQHF
TGCGCCAGCAGTGAGTCGGGCGGGCCCCAGCATTTT
>.|TRBJ1-4|TRBV6-5|TRBD1
CASSYPGQGVEKLFF
TGTGCCAGCAGTTACCCCGGACAGGGGGTGGAAAAACTGTTTTTT
>.|TRBJ2-7|TRBV20-1|.
CSALRSSSYEQYF
TGCAGTGCCCTCAGGTCTAGCTCCTACGAGCAGTACTTC